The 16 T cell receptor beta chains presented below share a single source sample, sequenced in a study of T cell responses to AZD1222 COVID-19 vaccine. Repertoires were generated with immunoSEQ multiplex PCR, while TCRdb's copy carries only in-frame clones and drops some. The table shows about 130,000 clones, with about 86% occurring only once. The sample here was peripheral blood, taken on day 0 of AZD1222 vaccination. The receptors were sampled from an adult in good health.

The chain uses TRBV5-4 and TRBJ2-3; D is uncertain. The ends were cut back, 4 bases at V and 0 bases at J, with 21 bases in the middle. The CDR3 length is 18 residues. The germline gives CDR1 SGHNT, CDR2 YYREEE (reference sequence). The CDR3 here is CASSVEWGLSSSTDTQYF. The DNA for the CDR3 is TGTGCCAGCAGCGTAGAGTGGGGATTATCTTCTAGCACAGATACGCAGTATTTT.

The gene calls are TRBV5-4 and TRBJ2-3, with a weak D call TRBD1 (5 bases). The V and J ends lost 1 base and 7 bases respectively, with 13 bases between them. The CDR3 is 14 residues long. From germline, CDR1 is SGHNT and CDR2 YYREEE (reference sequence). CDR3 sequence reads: CASSLPGIRNTQYF. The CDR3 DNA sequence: TGTGCCAGCAGCTTGCCAGGGATCCGGAATACGCAGTATTTT.

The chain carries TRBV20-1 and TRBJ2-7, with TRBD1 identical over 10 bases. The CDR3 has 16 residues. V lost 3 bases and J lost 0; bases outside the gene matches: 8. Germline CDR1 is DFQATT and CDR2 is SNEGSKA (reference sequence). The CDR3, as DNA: TGCAGTGCTAGTCCAAGTGGGACAGGGGACTCCTACGAGCAGTACTTC. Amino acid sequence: CSASPSGTGDSYEQYF.

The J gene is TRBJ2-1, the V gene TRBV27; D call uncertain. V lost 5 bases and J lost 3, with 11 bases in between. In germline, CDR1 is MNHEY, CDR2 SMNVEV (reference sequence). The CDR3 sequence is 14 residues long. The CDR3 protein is CASSPGRVYNEQFF. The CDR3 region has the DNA TGTGCCAGCAGTCCCGGACGGGTCTACAATGAGCAGTTCTTC.

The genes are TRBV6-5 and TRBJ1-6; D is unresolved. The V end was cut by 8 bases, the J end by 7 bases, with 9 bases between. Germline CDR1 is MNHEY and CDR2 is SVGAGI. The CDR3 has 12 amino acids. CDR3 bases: TGTGCCAGCGGGCCGTCAAATTCACCCCTCCACTTT. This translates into CASGPSNSPLHF.

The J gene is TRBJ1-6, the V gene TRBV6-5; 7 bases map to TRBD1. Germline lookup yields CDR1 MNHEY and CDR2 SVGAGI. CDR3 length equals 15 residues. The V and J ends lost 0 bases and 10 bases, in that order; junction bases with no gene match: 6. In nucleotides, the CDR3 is TGTGCCAGCAGTTACTCCTCGACAGGGTGGTCACCCCTCCACTTT. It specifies CASSYSSTGWSPLHF.

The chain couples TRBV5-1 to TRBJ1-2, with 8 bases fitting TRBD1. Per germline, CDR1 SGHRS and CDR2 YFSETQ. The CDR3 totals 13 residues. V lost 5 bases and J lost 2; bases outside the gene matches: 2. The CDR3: CASRRTGNYGYTF. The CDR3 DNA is TGCGCCAGCAGAAGGACAGGGAACTATGGCTACACCTTC.

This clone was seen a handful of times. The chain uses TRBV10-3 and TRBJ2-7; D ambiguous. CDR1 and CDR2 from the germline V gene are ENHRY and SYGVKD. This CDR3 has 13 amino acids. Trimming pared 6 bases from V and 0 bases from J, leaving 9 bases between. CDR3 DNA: TGTGCCATCAGGGGGTTCAACTCCTACGAGCAGTACTTC. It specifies CAIRGFNSYEQYF.

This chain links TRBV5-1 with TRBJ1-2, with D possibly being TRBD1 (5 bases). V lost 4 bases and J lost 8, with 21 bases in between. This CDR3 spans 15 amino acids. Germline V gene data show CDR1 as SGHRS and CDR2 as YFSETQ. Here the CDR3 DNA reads TGCGCCAGCAGCCCGGGGGGTATGATTCAGGAGGGCTACACCTTC. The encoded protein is CASSPGGMIQEGYTF.

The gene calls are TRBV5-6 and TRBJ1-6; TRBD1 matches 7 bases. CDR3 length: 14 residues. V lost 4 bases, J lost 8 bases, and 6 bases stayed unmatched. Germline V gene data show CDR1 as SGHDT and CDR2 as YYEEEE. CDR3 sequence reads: CASSLGRGYSPLHF. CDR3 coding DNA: TGTGCCAGCAGCCTGGGCAGGGGGTATTCACCCCTCCACTTT.

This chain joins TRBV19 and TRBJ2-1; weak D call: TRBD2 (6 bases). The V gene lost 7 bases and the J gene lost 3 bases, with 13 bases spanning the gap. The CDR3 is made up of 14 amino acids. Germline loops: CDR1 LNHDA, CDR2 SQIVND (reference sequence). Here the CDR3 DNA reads TGTGCCAGTAACGTGGGGGGACTCTACAATGAGCAGTTCTTC. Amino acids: CASNVGGLYNEQFF.

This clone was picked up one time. The CDR3, as DNA: TGTGCCAGCAGTGCGGCAGGGCTCTCTAATGAAAAACTGTTTTTT. This translates into CASSAAGLSNEKLFF. The chain links TRBV2 to TRBJ1-4; D may be TRBD1 (5 bases). Germline V gives CDR1 SNHLY, CDR2 FYNNEI. The V gene lost 4 bases and the J gene lost 3 bases, with 12 bases spanning the gap. The CDR3 covers 15 residues.

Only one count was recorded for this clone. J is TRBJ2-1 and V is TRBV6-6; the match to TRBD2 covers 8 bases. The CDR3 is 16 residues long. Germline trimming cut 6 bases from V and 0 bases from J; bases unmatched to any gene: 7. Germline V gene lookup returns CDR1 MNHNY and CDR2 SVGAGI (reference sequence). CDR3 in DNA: TGTGCCAGCAGGCGGACTAGCAGGAGCTCCTACAATGAGCAGTTCTTC. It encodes CASRRTSRSSYNEQFF.

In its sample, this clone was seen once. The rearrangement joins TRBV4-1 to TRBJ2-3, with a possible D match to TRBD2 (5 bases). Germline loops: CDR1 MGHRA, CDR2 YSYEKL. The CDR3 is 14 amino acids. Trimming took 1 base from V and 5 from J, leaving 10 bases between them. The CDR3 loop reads CASSQGLREDTQYF. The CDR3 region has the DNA TGCGCCAGCAGCCAAGGCTTACGGGAAGATACGCAGTATTTT.

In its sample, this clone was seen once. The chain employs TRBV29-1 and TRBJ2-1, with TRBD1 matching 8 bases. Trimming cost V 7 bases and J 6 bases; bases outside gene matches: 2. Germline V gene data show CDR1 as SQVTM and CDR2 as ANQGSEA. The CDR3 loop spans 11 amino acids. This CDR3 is CSAGQGNEQFF. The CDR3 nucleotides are TGCAGCGCCGGACAGGGCAATGAGCAGTTCTTC.

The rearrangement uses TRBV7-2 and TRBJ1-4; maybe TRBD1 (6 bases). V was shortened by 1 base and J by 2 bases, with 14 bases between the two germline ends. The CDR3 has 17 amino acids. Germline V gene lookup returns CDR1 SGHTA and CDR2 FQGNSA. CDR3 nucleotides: TGTGCCAGCAGCTTAGTTGGGGTGGGGGCGACTAATGAAAAACTGTTTTTT. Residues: CASSLVGVGATNEKLFF.